Shown below are 24 T cell receptor beta chains from a single sample sequenced in a study of OX40 agonist ivuxolimab in advanced cancers. This table comes from immunoSEQ multiplex PCR, and its TCRdb copy is limited to in-frame clones, with some not included. The sample consists of some 50,000 clones, about 87% of them appearing once. Sequencing was performed on CD4+ or CD8+ T cells sorted from blood, taken in a trial of the OX40 agonist ivuxolimab. Receptor source: an adult with an advanced solid tumor such as melanoma, head and neck, liver or kidney cancer.

The CDR3 nucleotides read TGTGCCAGCAGTTACAGGCAGAAACCGACCTACGAGCAGTACTTC. Its protein product is CASSYRQKPTYEQYF. The V call is TRBV6-5, the J call TRBJ2-7; D ambiguous. V lost 2 bases to trimming and J lost 2 bases, with 13 bases between them. This CDR3 has 15 amino acids. Germline V gene data show CDR1 as MNHEY and CDR2 as SVGAGI.

This chain connects TRBV28 to TRBJ1-5, with unresolved D. V lost 6 bases and J 1 base, leaving 13 bases between the germline ends. The germline gives CDR1 MDHEN, CDR2 SYDVKM. The CDR3 spans 15 residues. The CDR3 DNA sequence: TGTGCCAGCAGCCTCATCGGACCGAGCAATCAGCCCCAGCATTTT. Amino acid sequence: CASSLIGPSNQPQHF.

This chain connects TRBV27 to TRBJ2-1; TRBD1 matches 7 bases. Germline V gives CDR1 MNHEY, CDR2 SMNVEV (reference sequence). The V and J ends lost 6 bases and 4 bases, in that order; junction bases with no gene match: 12. CDR3 length equals 16 residues. The CDR3 coding sequence is TGTGCCAGCAGACGTCCCGGGACAGAGGGGTACAATGAGCAGTTCTTC. It specifies CASRRPGTEGYNEQFF.

The chain links TRBV7-9 to TRBJ2-5, with 8 positions matching TRBD1. The CDR3 has 15 residues. The germline gives CDR1 SEHNR, CDR2 FQNEAQ (reference sequence). The V gene end was trimmed by 1 base and the J gene end by 2 bases; junction bases not matched to a gene: 3. CDR3: CASSLGTGIQETQYF. CDR3 in DNA: TGTGCCAGCAGCTTAGGGACAGGGATACAAGAGACCCAGTACTTC.

The chain links TRBV19 to TRBJ1-5, with a tentative D call TRBD1 (6 bases). CDR1 and CDR2 (germline): LNHDA, SQIVND (reference sequence). The germline V and J ends were trimmed by 3 bases and 3 bases, with 9 bases remaining between them. The CDR3 length is 14 residues. CDR3: CASSMDSINQPQHF. CDR3 in DNA: TGTGCCAGTAGTATGGACAGCATCAATCAGCCCCAGCATTTT.

The V call is TRBV5-4, the J call TRBJ2-1; 13 nucleotides agree with TRBD2. V trimming: 1 base; J trimming: 4 bases; junction bases outside the gene matches: 11. CDR3 length: 19 amino acids. Germline V lookup: CDR1 SGHNT, CDR2 YYREEE (reference sequence). The CDR3 coding sequence is TGTGCCAGCAGCTTGACTAAGGGACTAGCGGGAAGGAGATACAATGAGCAGTTCTTC. Its translation: CASSLTKGLAGRRYNEQFF.

This chain joins TRBV5-1 and TRBJ1-1, with D uncertain. CDR1 and CDR2 (germline): SGHRS, YFSETQ. Trimming removed 1 base from V and 1 base from J, with 5 bases in between. The CDR3 has 13 residues. The CDR3 DNA is TGCGCCAGCAGCTTGTGGGAGAACACTGAAGCTTTCTTT. Translating it yields CASSLWENTEAFF.

In DNA form, the CDR3 reads TGTGCCAGCAGCCCGGGCCAAGGGGTGGGCACAGATACGCAGTATTTT. Translation gives CASSPGQGVGTDTQYF. The gene calls are TRBV7-7 and TRBJ2-3; D possibly corresponds to TRBD1 (5 bases). This CDR3 region has 16 residues. CDR1 SSHAT and CDR2 FNYEAQ come from the germline V gene (reference sequence). V lost 5 bases to trimming and J lost 1 base, with 16 bases between them.

The CDR3: CASSSRTGINIQYF. DNA of the CDR3: TGTGCCAGCAGTTCACGGACAGGGATAAACATTCAGTACTTC. V is TRBV27 and J is TRBJ2-4, with 8 bases fitting TRBD1. Germline CDR1 MNHEY, CDR2 SMNVEV (reference sequence). J was trimmed by 6 bases and V by 4 bases; bases with no gene match: 5. The CDR3 is made up of 14 amino acids.

The chain joins TRBV10-3 to TRBJ1-4; D might be TRBD1 (5 bases). Looked up from germline, CDR1 is ENHRY and CDR2 is SYGVKD. The V and J ends lost 3 bases and 7 bases respectively, with 9 bases between them. The CDR3 loop spans 13 amino acids. The CDR3 sequence: CAISEGEGEKLFF. As DNA, the CDR3 is TGTGCCATCAGTGAAGGGGAGGGTGAAAAACTGTTTTTT.

The V call is TRBV7-2, the J call TRBJ2-1; D is perhaps TRBD2 (6 bases). The V gene's germline CDR1 is SGHTA and CDR2 FQGNSA. V was cut by 4 bases and J by 6 bases, with 16 bases left in between. CDR3 size: 15 residues. CDR3 loop: CASSSASVGSNEQFF. The CDR3 DNA reads as TGTGCCAGCAGCTCCGCTAGCGTTGGGTCCAATGAGCAGTTCTTC.

The rearrangement uses TRBV4-2 and TRBJ2-1, with 14 bases identical to TRBD2. From germline, CDR1 is LGHNA and CDR2 YNFKEQ. This CDR3 has 15 residues. With 5 bases clipped from V and 9 bases from J, the junction kept 6 bases outside the gene matches. The CDR3 here is CASSFGLAGGSEQFF. CDR3 nucleotide sequence: TGTGCCAGCAGCTTCGGACTAGCGGGAGGTAGTGAGCAGTTCTTC.

The chain couples TRBV6-5 to TRBJ2-1; 7 nucleotides agree with TRBD2. The CDR3 loop spans 15 amino acids. Germline CDR1 MNHEY, CDR2 SVGAGI. The V gene end was trimmed by 8 bases and the J gene end by 3 bases; junction bases not matched to a gene: 10. In nucleotides, the CDR3 is TGTGCCAGCCGGAGGGAGGGATTCTTCTACAATGAGCAGTTCTTC. This sequence encodes CASRREGFFYNEQFF.

The chain has TRBV6-6 and TRBJ1-2, with TRBD1 as a possible D gene (5 bases). The germline CDR1 and CDR2 sequences are MNHNY and SVGAGI (reference sequence). V was clipped by 2 bases and J by 0 bases, with 10 bases between them. This CDR3 comprises 15 residues. The CDR3 DNA sequence: TGTGCCAGCAGTTACCCGCAACAGGCTAACTATGGCTACACCTTC. It translates to CASSYPQQANYGYTF.

This clone was counted only a few times. The J gene is TRBJ1-3, the V gene TRBV5-1, with D maybe TRBD1 (6 bases). There are 14 residues in the CDR3. V dropped 4 bases and J dropped 7 bases, with 15 bases sitting between them. CDR1 is SGHRS and CDR2 is YFSETQ in the germline V gene. CDR3 sequence: CASSEGQLANTIYF. In nucleotides, the CDR3 is TGCGCCAGCAGCGAGGGACAATTAGCTAACACCATATATTTT.

The V call is TRBV7-9, the J call TRBJ2-2, with D possibly being TRBD1 or TRBD2 (5 bases each). Germline loops: CDR1 SEHNR, CDR2 FQNEAQ (reference sequence). The CDR3 runs 14 residues. V was cut by 5 bases and J by 2 bases, with 9 bases left in between. CDR3 protein: CASSAGTNTGELFF. The CDR3, as DNA: TGTGCCAGCAGCGCCGGGACCAACACCGGGGAGCTGTTTTTT. Full variable domain (remainder filled in from reference TRBV7-9 and TRBJ2-2): DTGVSQNPRHKITKRGQNVTFRCDPISEHNRLYWYRQTLGQGPEFLTYFQNEAQLEKSRLLSDRFSAERPKGSFSTLEIQRTEQGDSAMYLCASSAGTNTGELFFGEGSRLTVL.

The rearrangement uses TRBV2 and TRBJ2-5; D is undetermined. V lost 4 bases to trimming and J lost 3 bases, with 3 bases between them. The CDR3 runs 11 residues. Germline V gene sequence: CDR1 SNHLY, CDR2 FYNNEI. The CDR3 is CASSGEETQYF. The CDR3 region has the DNA TGTGCCAGCAGTGGGGAAGAGACCCAGTACTTC. Combining the CDR3 with reference TRBV2 and TRBJ2-5 gives the whole variable domain EPEVTQTPSHQVTQMGQEVILRCVPISNHLYFYWYRQILGQKVEFLVSFYNNEISEKSEIFDDQFSVERPDGSNFTLKIRSTKLEDSAMYFCASSGEETQYFGPGTRLLVL.

The V call is TRBV7-2, the J call TRBJ1-4; D gene ambiguous. The CDR3 sequence is 14 residues long. CDR1 is SGHTA and CDR2 is FQGNSA in the germline V gene. With 4 bases removed from V and 7 bases from J, the gap between germline ends came to 13 bases. The DNA of the CDR3 is TGTGCCAGCAGCTCGACGGTATGGGGTGAAAAACTGTTTTTT. Translating it yields CASSSTVWGEKLFF.

V is TRBV5-1 and J is TRBJ1-2, with 7 bases matching TRBD1. The germline V gene encodes CDR1 SGHRS and CDR2 YFSETQ. V shed 0 bases and J 8 bases; nucleotides not matched to a gene: 16. CDR3 length equals 17 residues. Here the CDR3 reads CASSLAKGQSLAWGYTF. CDR3 bases: TGCGCCAGCAGCTTGGCCAAGGGACAGTCTCTCGCGTGGGGCTACACCTTC.

This clone was seen just once. The chain has TRBV10-3 and TRBJ2-7; possible D gene TRBD1, 6 bases. V lost 4 bases and J lost 4, with 20 bases in between. CDR1 and CDR2 from the germline V gene are ENHRY and SYGVKD. The CDR3 is made up of 16 amino acids. The CDR3 sequence: CAISGSSGTPFYEQYF. CDR3 in DNA: TGTGCCATCAGTGGAAGTAGTGGGACACCTTTTTACGAGCAGTACTTC.

V gene TRBV9 combines with J gene TRBJ2-2; TRBD2 is a possible D gene (6 bases). V was pared by 0 bases and J by 4 bases, with 10 bases between. In germline, CDR1 is SGDLS, CDR2 YYNGEE. CDR3 length equals 15 residues. CDR3 in amino acids: CASSVGGAATGELFF. In DNA form, the CDR3 reads TGTGCCAGCAGCGTAGGCGGGGCGGCCACCGGGGAGCTGTTTTTT.

The chain is built from TRBV30 and TRBJ1-1, with D unclear. Trimming shortened V by 2 bases and J by 6 bases, and 13 bases separated the two germline ends. Germline lookup yields CDR1 GTSNPN and CDR2 SVGIG (reference sequence). This CDR3 spans 13 amino acids. DNA of the CDR3: TGTGCCTGGAGTCTCAGTGTGCCCGCTGAAGCTTTCTTT. Translated, it gives CAWSLSVPAEAFF. The full variable domain, its missing parts supplied by reference TRBV30 and TRBJ1-1, is SQTIHQWPATLVQPVGSPLSLECTVEGTSNPNLYWYRQAAGRGLQLLFYSVGIGQISSEVPQNLSASRPQDRQFILSSKKLLLSDSGFYLCAWSLSVPAEAFFGQGTRLTVV.

The J gene is TRBJ1-2, the V gene TRBV4-3; possibly TRBD1 for D (6 bases). Per germline, CDR1 LGHNA and CDR2 YSLEER. With 1 base removed from V and 3 bases from J, the gap between germline ends came to 12 bases. The CDR3 totals 15 residues. CDR3 bases: TGCGCCAGCAGCCAAGCGTACAGGGAACACTATGGCTACACCTTC. Translated, it gives CASSQAYREHYGYTF.

The gene calls are TRBV5-1 and TRBJ2-6, with a possible D match to TRBD1 (6 bases). V lost 6 bases, J lost 3 bases, and 10 bases lay in between. Germline-derived CDR1 and CDR2 are SGHRS and YFSETQ. The CDR3 length is 14 residues. This CDR3 reads CASNYRVGANVLTF. Written as DNA, the CDR3 is TGCGCCAGCAACTACAGGGTTGGGGCCAACGTCCTGACTTTC.